The TCR beta chain described here comes from a study of T cell changes during pregnancy in multiple sclerosis. Produced via immunoSEQ multiplex PCR; TCRdb's table is partial and in-frame only. The table includes 60,000 to 75,000 clones, approximately 91% detected once. The V gene end was trimmed by 5 bases and the J gene end by 8 bases; junction bases not matched to a gene: 8. Germline V gives CDR1 MDHEN, CDR2 SYDVKM. The CDR3 runs 14 residues. This clonotype originated in a female donor with multiple sclerosis, enrolled in a pregnancy study. This material consisted of peripheral blood, taken in the third trimester of pregnancy. This chain connects TRBV28 to TRBJ1-4; 7 bases are shared with TRBD1. The CDR3 protein is CASSPLDREEKLFF. CDR3 bases: TGTGCCAGCAGTCCTCTCGACAGGGAGGAAAAACTGTTTTTT.